A selection of T cell receptor beta chains follows, all from one sample in a study of immune cell composition in non-small cell lung cancer. Clones were sequenced by immunoSEQ multiplex PCR, and TCRdb holds only the in-frame ones, with some missing. The sample has 950 to 1,200 clones, about 82% seen once. The sample comprised non-adjacent lung tissue. These receptor sequences come from a human donor with non-small cell lung cancer. Both conserved end residues are part of each CDR3. D genes are given only for firm matches. Only some rows state a clone size, as once, few, many or a class for expanded clones.

.	few	TRBJ1-1	TRBV5-1	TGCGCCAGCAGCTTCAACACCCTCGACAGTACGATTGAAGCTTTCTTT	CASSFNTLDSTIEAFF
.	.	TRBJ2-7	TRBV5-1	TGCGCCAGCAGCTTGGCCGGGCCCGGCGAGCAGTACTTC	CASSLAGPGEQYF
TRBD1	.	TRBJ2-7	TRBV5-4	TGTGCCAGCAGCTCACCGGGACAGTCTACCTACGAGCAGTACTTC	CASSSPGQSTYEQYF
TRBD1	.	TRBJ1-5	TRBV9	TGTGCCAGCAGCGTAGCTCGGGACAGGGGTAATCAGCCCCAGCATTTT	CASSVARDRGNQPQHF
TRBD1	.	TRBJ1-1	TRBV7-2	TGTGCCAGCAGCCGCCGGACAGGGAGGAACACTGAAGCTTTCTTT	CASSRRTGRNTEAFF
TRBD1	.	TRBJ1-6	TRBV7-8	TGTGCCAGCAGCTACCCCGGGACAGGGGATCGTTCACCCCTCCACTTT	CASSYPGTGDRSPLHF
.	once	TRBJ2-2	TRBV7-3	TGTGCCAGCAGCTTAGTGGCGAGAGAGGGGGCGAACACCGGGGAGCTGTTTTTT	CASSLVAREGANTGELFF
TRBD1	.	TRBJ2-3	TRBV2	TGTGCCAGCCGGGACAGGGGCTCCGCAGATACGCAGTATTTT	CASRDRGSADTQYF
.	.	TRBJ1-2	TRBV9	TGTGCCAGCAGCGTACAGGGAACCCGCTATGGCTACACCTTC	CASSVQGTRYGYTF
.	.	TRBJ2-7	TRBV19	TGTGCCAGTAGTATATCCCGGACAAGGGGAGGCGAGCAGTACTTC	CASSISRTRGGEQYF
.	.	TRBJ2-7	TRBV10-1	TGCGCCAGCAGTGAGTCAGGCGCCAGCTCCTACGAGCAGTACTTC	CASSESGASSYEQYF
.	.	TRBJ2-1	TRBV7-2	TGTGCCAGCAGCTTAGCGTTTGGCAGGAACAATGAGCAGTTCTTC	CASSLAFGRNNEQFF
.	few	TRBJ1-1	TRBV5-1	TGCGCCAGCAGCTTGGGACTTCCGAACACTGAAGCTTTCTTT	CASSLGLPNTEAFF
.	.	TRBJ1-2	TRBV9	TGTGCCAGCAGCGTAGGGAGTCAGGGGAGCGGCTACACCTTC	CASSVGSQGSGYTF
.	.	TRBJ1-2	TRBV21-1	TGTGCCAGCAGGAGGGTCAGGAGCGCGAAGTACTATGGCTACACCTTC	CASRRVRSAKYYGYTF
.	.	TRBJ1-2	TRBV2	TGTGCCAGCAGTGAAGGGAACAGCTTATATGGCTACACCTTC	CASSEGNSLYGYTF
TRBD2	.	TRBJ2-3	TRBV7-9	TGTGCCAGCAGCCTAAGAGGACTAGTTATTGATACGCAGTATTTT	CASSLRGLVIDTQYF
TRBD2	.	TRBJ2-3	TRBV7-7	TGTGCCAGCAGCCTTAGCGGGGTTAACACAGATACGCAGTATTTT	CASSLSGVNTDTQYF
.	.	TRBJ1-6	TRBV5-3	TGTGCCAGAAGCCTTCCGGAACAGATTTCACCCCTCCACTTT	CARSLPEQISPLHF
TRBD1	.	TRBJ2-2	TRBV19	TGTGCCACCGACAGGGGGCCCACCGGGGAGCTGTTTTTT	CATDRGPTGELFF
.	few	TRBJ1-5	TRBV6-6	TGTGCCAGCTGGGGATCGGGCAATCAGCCCCAGCATTTT	CASWGSGNQPQHF
TRBD1	.	TRBJ1-5	TRBV12-5	TGTGCTAGTGGTGCCGCCGGACAGGAATACAATCAGCCCCAGCATTTT	CASGAAGQEYNQPQHF
.	.	TRBJ1-6	TRBV18	TGTGCCAGCTCACCGAGCGGGCCCATTAATTCACCCCTCCACTTT	CASSPSGPINSPLHF
TRBD1	large	TRBJ2-5	TRBV6-5	TGTGCCAGCAGTTGGGACAGTCAGACCCAGTACTTC	CASSWDSQTQYF
TRBD2	.	TRBJ2-5	TRBV20-1	TGCTGCGGGGGGCACCAAGAGACCCAGTACTTC	CCGGHQETQYF
.	.	TRBJ2-5	TRBV9	TGTGCCAGCAGCCCCCCCACCGGGGGGCTGCAAGAGACCCAGTACTTC	CASSPPTGGLQETQYF
.	.	TRBJ2-7	TRBV11-1	TGTGCCAGCAGCGCTGGCCACGAGCAGTACTTC	CASSAGHEQYF
.	few	TRBJ1-2	TRBV7-6	TGTGCCAGCAGCCCTAGGGCAGGGGACTATGGCTACACCTTC	CASSPRAGDYGYTF
TRBD2	.	TRBJ2-3	TRBV9	TGTGCCAGCAGCCCCGGGGGGGGTCCAGATACGCAGTATTTT	CASSPGGGPDTQYF
TRBD1	.	TRBJ2-7	TRBV4-3	TGCGCCAGCAGCCCGGACAGGGTCCCCTACGAGCAGTACTTC	CASSPDRVPYEQYF
TRBD1	.	TRBJ1-2	TRBV6-5	TGTGCCAGCAGTTACCGGGGACAGGGGGCCTATGGCTACACCTTC	CASSYRGQGAYGYTF
TRBD2	.	TRBJ2-1	TRBV28	TGTGCCAGCAGTTTTAGGTCTAGCGGGGGGGCGGGTGAGCAGTTCTTC	CASSFRSSGGAGEQFF
.	.	TRBJ1-1	TRBV10-3	TGTGCCATCAGTGAGGGCGGGGCACCGAACACTGAAGCTTTCTTT	CAISEGGAPNTEAFF
.	.	TRBJ2-1	TRBV9	TGTGCCAGCAGCGTAGCAGGAGGGAATGAGCAGTTCTTC	CASSVAGGNEQFF
.	few	TRBJ1-1	TRBV4-2	TGTGCCAGCAGCTCTTGGACAGAAGCTTTCTTT	CASSSWTEAFF
.	.	TRBJ2-5	TRBV5-6	TGTGCCAGCAGCCGGGACGGCCAGGCGACCCAGTACTTC	CASSRDGQATQYF
TRBD2	.	TRBJ2-1	TRBV9	TGTGCCAGCAGCGTAGGGCTAGCGGGGGGGCTGAATGAGCAGTTCTTC	CASSVGLAGGLNEQFF
TRBD2	.	TRBJ2-1	TRBV6-1	TGTGCCAGCAGTGAAGTCGCGGGGGGTTCCTACAATGAGCAGTTCTTC	CASSEVAGGSYNEQFF
.	.	TRBJ2-3	TRBV9	TGTGCCAGCAGCGTAGCCAGGTCAACTAGCACAGATACGCAGTATTTT	CASSVARSTSTDTQYF
.	.	TRBJ2-4	TRBV9	TGTGCCAGCAGCGTATCCGGAAGGGGGGCGGACATTCAGTACTTC	CASSVSGRGADIQYF
.	.	TRBJ2-1	TRBV28	TGTGCCAGCAGTTCTCCGGGGGGCCGGGTTTTTGAGCAGTTCTTC	CASSSPGGRVFEQFF
.	.	TRBJ1-1	TRBV9	TGTGCCAGCAGCGTACTCGAAACAGGGAATACAATCACTGAAGCTTTCTTT	CASSVLETGNTITEAFF
TRBD1	.	TRBJ1-2	TRBV10-3	TGTGCCATCAGTGGGACAGGGCGAGATGGCTACACCTTC	CAISGTGRDGYTF
.	.	TRBJ1-5	TRBV19	TGTGCCAGTAGTACGGGACAAGACAATCAGCCCCAGCATTTT	CASSTGQDNQPQHF
.	.	TRBJ1-1	TRBV28	TGTGCCAGCAGTTTGTCCGGGGGACCCCGGAAAGCTTTCTTT	CASSLSGGPRKAFF
TRBD2	.	TRBJ2-5	TRBV4-2	TGTGCCAGCAGCCAAGGGACCGGGCTAGCGGGGATAGAGACCCAGTACTTC	CASSQGTGLAGIETQYF
TRBD2	.	TRBJ2-7	TRBV2	TGTGCCACCGGGGGACTAGCGGGGAAACTGAGCGAGCAGTACTTC	CATGGLAGKLSEQYF
.	.	TRBJ2-5	TRBV29-1	TGCAGCGTGGAGTTTTTTGAGACCCAGTACTTC	CSVEFFETQYF
.	few	TRBJ1-2	TRBV6-6	TGTGCCAGCAGTTACGATTCAGGAAAGGATGGCTACACCTTC	CASSYDSGKDGYTF
.	.	TRBJ1-2	TRBV10-2	TGCGCCAGCAGTGAGCACAGAAAATCGTATGGCTACACCTTC	CASSEHRKSYGYTF
.	.	TRBJ2-2	TRBV28	TGTGCCAGCATGGGTAGGGGCACCGGGGAGCTGTTTTTT	CASMGRGTGELFF
.	large	TRBJ1-2	TRBV27	TGTGCCAGCAGTAGGGAAGGTAACTATGGCTACACCTTC	CASSREGNYGYTF
TRBD1	.	TRBJ1-4	TRBV4-2	TGTGCCAGCAGCCCCCCAGGACAGGGGCTAAATGAAAAACTGTTTTTT	CASSPPGQGLNEKLFF
.	.	TRBJ1-3	TRBV5-1	TGCGCCAGCAGCGAGTACTTATCTGGAAACACCATATATTTT	CASSEYLSGNTIYF
.	.	TRBJ2-5	TRBV19	TGTGCCAGTAGGACGGAAAGGGAAGAGACCCAGTACTTC	CASRTEREETQYF
.	few	TRBJ1-2	TRBV19	TGTGCCAGTAGTTCCGGGGCGGGCTATGGCTACACCTTC	CASSSGAGYGYTF
TRBD1	once	TRBJ2-7	TRBV10-2	TGCGCCAGCAGTGGGGGAGACAGGGGCCACGAGCAGTACTTC	CASSGGDRGHEQYF
.	.	TRBJ2-2	TRBV5-4	TGTGCCAGCAGCTTGGTAGGGTACACCGGGGAGCTGTTTTTT	CASSLVGYTGELFF
.	.	TRBJ2-1	TRBV6-6	TGTGCCAGCAGTCGGACTCCGTACAATGAGCAGTTCTTC	CASSRTPYNEQFF